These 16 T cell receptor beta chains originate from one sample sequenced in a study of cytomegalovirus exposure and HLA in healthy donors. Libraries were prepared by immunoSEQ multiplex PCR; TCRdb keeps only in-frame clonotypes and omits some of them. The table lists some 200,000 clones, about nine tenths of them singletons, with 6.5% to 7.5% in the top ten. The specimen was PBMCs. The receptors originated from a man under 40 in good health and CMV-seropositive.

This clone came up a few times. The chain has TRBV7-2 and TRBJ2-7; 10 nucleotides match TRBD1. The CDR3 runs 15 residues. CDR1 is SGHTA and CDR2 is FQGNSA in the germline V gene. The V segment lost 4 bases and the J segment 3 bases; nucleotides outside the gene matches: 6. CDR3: CASSSGQGEGYEQYF. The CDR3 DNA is TGTGCCAGCAGCTCCGGACAGGGGGAGGGCTACGAGCAGTACTTC.

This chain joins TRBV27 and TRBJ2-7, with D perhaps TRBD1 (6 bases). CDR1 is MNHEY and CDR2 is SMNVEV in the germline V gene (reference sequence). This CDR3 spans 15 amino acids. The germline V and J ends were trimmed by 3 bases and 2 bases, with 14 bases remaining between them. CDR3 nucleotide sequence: TGTGCCAGCAGTTTCCAAGGGGGTTCGCCCTACGAGCAGTACTTC. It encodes CASSFQGGSPYEQYF.

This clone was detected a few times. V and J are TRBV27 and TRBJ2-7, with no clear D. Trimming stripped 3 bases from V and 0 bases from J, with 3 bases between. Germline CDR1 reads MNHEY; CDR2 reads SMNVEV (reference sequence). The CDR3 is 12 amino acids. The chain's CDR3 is CASSLPSYEQYF. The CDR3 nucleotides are TGTGCCAGCAGTTTGCCCTCCTACGAGCAGTACTTC.

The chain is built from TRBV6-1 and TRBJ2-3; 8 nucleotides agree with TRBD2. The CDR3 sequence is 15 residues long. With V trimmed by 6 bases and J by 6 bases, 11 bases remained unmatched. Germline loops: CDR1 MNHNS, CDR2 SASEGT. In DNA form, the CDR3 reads TGTGCCAGCAGGCCGGGACTAGTCATTTCCGATACGCAGTATTTT. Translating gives CASRPGLVISDTQYF.

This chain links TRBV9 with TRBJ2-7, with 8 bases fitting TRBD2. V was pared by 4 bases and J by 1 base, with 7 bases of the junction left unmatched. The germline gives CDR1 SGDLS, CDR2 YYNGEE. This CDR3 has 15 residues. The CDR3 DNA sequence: TGTGCCAGCAGCCCAGGCGGGACTAGGTCCTACGAGCAGTACTTC. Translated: CASSPGGTRSYEQYF.

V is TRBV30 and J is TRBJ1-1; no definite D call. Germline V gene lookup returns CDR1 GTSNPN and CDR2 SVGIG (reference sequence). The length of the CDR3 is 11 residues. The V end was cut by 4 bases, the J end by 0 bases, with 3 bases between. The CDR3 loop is CAWKLNTEAFF. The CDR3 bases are TGTGCCTGGAAACTGAACACTGAAGCTTTCTTT.

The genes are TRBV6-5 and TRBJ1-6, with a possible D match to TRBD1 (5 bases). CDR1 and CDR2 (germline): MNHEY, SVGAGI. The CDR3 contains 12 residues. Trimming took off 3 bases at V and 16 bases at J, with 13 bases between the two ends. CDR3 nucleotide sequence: TGTGCCAGCAGTTATCGGCAGGGCCGTCTCCACTTT. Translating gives CASSYRQGRLHF.

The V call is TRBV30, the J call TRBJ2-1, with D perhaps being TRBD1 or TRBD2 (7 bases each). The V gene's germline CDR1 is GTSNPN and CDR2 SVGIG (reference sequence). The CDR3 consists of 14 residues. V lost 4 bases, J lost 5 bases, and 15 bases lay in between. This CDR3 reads CAWNRQGGDNEQFF. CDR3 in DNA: TGTGCCTGGAATAGACAGGGAGGGGACAATGAGCAGTTCTTC.

The CDR3 protein is CASSRDRQETQYF. The CDR3 coding sequence is TGTGCCAGCAGTCGGGACAGACAAGAGACCCAGTACTTC. The V and J genes are TRBV6-1 and TRBJ2-5; the match to TRBD1 covers 7 bases. This CDR3 comprises 13 residues. CDR1 and CDR2 from the germline V gene are MNHNS and SASEGT. V was clipped by 5 bases and J by 2 bases; unmatched bases: 2.

The CDR3 sequence is CASSARGGVSDTQYF. The CDR3 nucleotides are TGTGCCAGCAGTGCGAGGGGGGGGGTATCGGATACGCAGTATTTT. This chain links TRBV6-5 with TRBJ2-3, with TRBD2 as a possible D gene (7 bases). The ends were cut back, 5 bases at V and 6 bases at J, with 18 bases in the middle. CDR3 length equals 15 residues. The germline CDR1 and CDR2 sequences are MNHEY and SVGAGI.

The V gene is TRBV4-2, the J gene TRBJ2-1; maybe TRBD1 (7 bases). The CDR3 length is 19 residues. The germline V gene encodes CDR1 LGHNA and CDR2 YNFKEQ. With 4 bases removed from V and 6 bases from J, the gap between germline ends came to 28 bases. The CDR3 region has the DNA TGTGCCAGCAGCCGTCGACAGGGTGGGTGGGAGGCCCCAGCCAATGAGCAGTTCTTC. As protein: CASSRRQGGWEAPANEQFF.

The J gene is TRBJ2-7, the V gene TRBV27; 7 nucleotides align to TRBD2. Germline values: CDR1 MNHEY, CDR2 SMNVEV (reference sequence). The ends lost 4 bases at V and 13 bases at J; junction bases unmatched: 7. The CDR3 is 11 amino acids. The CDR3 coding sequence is TGTGCCAGCAGTTGGGGGGGGATTTCTTACTTC. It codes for CASSWGGISYF.

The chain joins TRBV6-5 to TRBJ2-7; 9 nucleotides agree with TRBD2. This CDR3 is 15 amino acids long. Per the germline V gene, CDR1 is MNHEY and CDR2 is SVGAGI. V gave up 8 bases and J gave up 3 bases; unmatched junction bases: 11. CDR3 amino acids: CASGSLAGVLYEQYF. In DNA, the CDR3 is TGTGCCAGCGGTTCCTTAGCGGGAGTCCTCTACGAGCAGTACTTC.

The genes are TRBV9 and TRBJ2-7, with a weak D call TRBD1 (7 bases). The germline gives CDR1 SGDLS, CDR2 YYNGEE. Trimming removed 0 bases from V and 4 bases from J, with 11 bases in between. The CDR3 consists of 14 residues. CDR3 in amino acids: CASSVDAGGYEQYF. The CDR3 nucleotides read TGTGCCAGCAGCGTAGATGCAGGGGGGTACGAGCAGTACTTC.

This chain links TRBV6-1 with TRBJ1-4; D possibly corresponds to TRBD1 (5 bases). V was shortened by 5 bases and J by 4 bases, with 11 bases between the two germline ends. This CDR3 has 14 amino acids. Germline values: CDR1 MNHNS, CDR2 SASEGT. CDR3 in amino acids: CASSSPGLNEKLFF. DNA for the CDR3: TGTGCCAGCAGTTCTCCGGGACTTAATGAAAAACTGTTTTTT.

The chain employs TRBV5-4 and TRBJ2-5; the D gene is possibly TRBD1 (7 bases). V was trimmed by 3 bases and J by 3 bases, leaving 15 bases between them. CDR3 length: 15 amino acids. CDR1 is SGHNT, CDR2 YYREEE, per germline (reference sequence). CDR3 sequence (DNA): TGTGCCAGCAGCTCCCGGAGGGACAGAAAAGAGACCCAGTACTTC. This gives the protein CASSSRRDRKETQYF.